This T cell receptor (beta chain) came from a study of blood T cell repertoires in COVID-19. The CDR3 is 16 residues long. Germline CDR1 SGDLS, CDR2 YYNGEE. V was pared by 0 bases and J by 0 bases, with 12 bases between. Original analysis: Amplification of reference gene primers provided the estimated nucleated cell counts. TCRdb's table, derived via immunoSEQ multiplex PCR, lists solely in-frame clones and lacks some. That table furnishes V, J and clone size, whereas the DNA furnished D and trimming. The sample has about 230,000 clones; about 91% are singletons. Source material: PBMCs or T cells enriched from blood (not recorded which). This rearrangement joins TRBV9 to TRBJ1-2; D call uncertain. The receptor comes from a woman aged 40 to 50 with acute COVID-19. CDR3 sequence (DNA): TGTGCCAGCAGCGTAGATCCCGGGAACACTAACTATGGCTACACCTTC. Its translation: CASSVDPGNTNYGYTF.